This T cell receptor (beta chain) is drawn from a study of identical twins. The CDR3 has 16 amino acids. Germline V gene lookup returns CDR1 MDHEN and CDR2 SYDVKM. Trimming removed 5 bases at V and 5 bases at J, with 21 bases between. Each CDR3 protein gets one entry after TCRdb re-called the 5' RACE reads with MiXCR. This sample carries 1.5 million to 2 million distinct CDR3 sequences, about 32% of them seen once, and the ten largest clones take less than 0.35%. The receptor was isolated from a newborn girl in good health. The rearrangement joins TRBV28 to TRBJ1-2; D perhaps matches TRBD1 (5 bases). What was sequenced was cord blood. CDR3 sequence: CASSPPIGGKGYGYTF. For the CDR3, the DNA is TGTGCCAGCAGTCCGCCTATTGGGGGAAAAGGGTATGGCTACACCTTC.